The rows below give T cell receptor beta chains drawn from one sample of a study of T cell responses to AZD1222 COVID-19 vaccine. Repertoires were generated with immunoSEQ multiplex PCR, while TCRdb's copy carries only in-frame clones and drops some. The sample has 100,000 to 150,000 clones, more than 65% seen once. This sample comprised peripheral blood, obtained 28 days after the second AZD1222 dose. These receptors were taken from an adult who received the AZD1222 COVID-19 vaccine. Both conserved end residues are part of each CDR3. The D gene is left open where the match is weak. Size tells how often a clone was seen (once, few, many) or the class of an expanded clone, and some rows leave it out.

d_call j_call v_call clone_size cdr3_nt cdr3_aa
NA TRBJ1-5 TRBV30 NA TGTGCCTGGAGTGATCCGGGACAAAAGAATCAGCCCCAGCATTTT CAWSDPGQKNQPQHF
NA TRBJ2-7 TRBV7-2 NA TGTGCCAGCAGCCAGGCCTACGAGCAGTACTTC CASSQAYEQYF
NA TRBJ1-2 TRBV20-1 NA TGCAGTGCTCCCCGGGCGGTCTACACCTTC CSAPRAVYTF
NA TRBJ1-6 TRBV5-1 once TGCGCCAGCAGCACCGGACAGTTAAACTCACCCCTCCACTTT CASSTGQLNSPLHF
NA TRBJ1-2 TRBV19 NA TGTGCCACTCTTGTTAACTATGGCTACACCTTC CATLVNYGYTF
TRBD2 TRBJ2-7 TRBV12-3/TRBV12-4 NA TGTGCCAGCAGTTTACGGCGGGGGGAGCAGTACTTC CASSLRRGEQYF
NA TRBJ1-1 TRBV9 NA TGTGCCAGCAGCGTAGGGAGGGTGACTGAAGCTTTCTTT CASSVGRVTEAFF
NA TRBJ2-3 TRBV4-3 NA TGCGCCAGCAGCCAAGATGGGTTGGGGGAGGCAGATACGCAGTATTTT CASSQDGLGEADTQYF
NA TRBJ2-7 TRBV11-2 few TGTGCCAGCAGCTTACGGTTGGGAGGCGGGGATGCCCTCTACGAGCAGTACTTC CASSLRLGGGDALYEQYF
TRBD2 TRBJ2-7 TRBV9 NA TGTGCCAGCAGCGCCCCGCCTAGCGGGGGGGCCGGCGAGCAGTACTTC CASSAPPSGGAGEQYF
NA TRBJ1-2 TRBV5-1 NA TGCGCCAGCAGTCTTTCGGGCGGGGGCAACTATGGCTACACCTTC CASSLSGGGNYGYTF
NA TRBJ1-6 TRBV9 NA TGTGCCAGCAGCGTAGACCACGGGGAGGTCAATTCACCCCTCCACTTT CASSVDHGEVNSPLHF
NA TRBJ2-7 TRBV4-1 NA TGCGCCAGCAGCCAAATCAATACTAGAGCGTCCGAGCAGTACTTC CASSQINTRASEQYF
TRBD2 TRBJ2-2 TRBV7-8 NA TGTGCCAGTATCTTCGGACACGGGGGGACCAACACCGGGGAGCTGTTTTTT CASIFGHGGTNTGELFF
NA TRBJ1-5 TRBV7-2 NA TGTGCCAGCAGCCTCAGGGTTGATCAGCCCCAGCATTTT CASSLRVDQPQHF
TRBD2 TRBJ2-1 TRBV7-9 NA TGTGCCAGCTCCCGAGCGGGGGGGAAAAATGAGCAGTTCTTC CASSRAGGKNEQFF
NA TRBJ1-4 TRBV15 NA TGTGCCACCACCCATTCCCCCGCTGGAGGCGAAAAACTGTTTTTT CATTHSPAGGEKLFF
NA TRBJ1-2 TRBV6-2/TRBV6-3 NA TGTGCCAGCAGTTCGGGGCCCGTCTATGGCTACACCTTC CASSSGPVYGYTF
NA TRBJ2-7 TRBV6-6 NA TGTGCCAGCAGTCGGACCAAAACGAACGCTCGGTGGATCGCCTACGAGCAGTACTTC CASSRTKTNARWIAYEQYF
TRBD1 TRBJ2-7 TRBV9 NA TGTGCCAGCAGCTCAGGGGGTTACGAGCAGTACTTC CASSSGGYEQYF
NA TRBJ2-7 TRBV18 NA TGTGCCAGCTCATCTCAGAGCTCCTACGAGCAGTACTTC CASSSQSSYEQYF
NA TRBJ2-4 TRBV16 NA TGTGCCAGCATAATCGGTCCACCCCGCACCAACATTCAGTACTTC CASIIGPPRTNIQYF
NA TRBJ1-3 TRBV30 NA TGTGCCTGGAGTGTGGCAGCCGGAAACACCATATATTTT CAWSVAAGNTIYF
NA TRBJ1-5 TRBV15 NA TGTGCCACCAGCAGAGATCGGACGGGCAATCAGCCCCAGCATTTT CATSRDRTGNQPQHF
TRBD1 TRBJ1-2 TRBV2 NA TGTGCCAGCAGACTACGACAGGGGGCAGGGTATGGCTACACCTTC CASRLRQGAGYGYTF
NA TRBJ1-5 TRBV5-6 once TGTGCCAGCAGCTCTCTCGGGGGATTGAGCAATCAGCCCCAGCATTTT CASSSLGGLSNQPQHF
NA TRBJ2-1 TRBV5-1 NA TGCGCCAGCAGCTTCGTTGGGGGCAAGGACAATGAGCAGTTCTTC CASSFVGGKDNEQFF
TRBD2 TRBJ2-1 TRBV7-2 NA TGTGCCAGCACCCCACCGTGGAGCGGGGGTTACAATGAGCAGTTCTTC CASTPPWSGGYNEQFF
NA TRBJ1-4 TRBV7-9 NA TGTGCCAGCAGCTTAGATACAAGTCTGTTTTTT CASSLDTSLFF
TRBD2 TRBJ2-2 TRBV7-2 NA TGTGCCAGCAGCTTAGCGCGACTAGCGGGGACCATTGCCGGGGAGCTGTTTTTT CASSLARLAGTIAGELFF
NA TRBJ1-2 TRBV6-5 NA TGTGCCAGCAGTTACGCGCGGGACATCTCAGGCTACACCTTC CASSYARDISGYTF
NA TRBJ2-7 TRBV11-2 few TGTGCCAGCAGCTCCCCACCGGGACACTTCTCCTACGAGCAGTACTTC CASSSPPGHFSYEQYF
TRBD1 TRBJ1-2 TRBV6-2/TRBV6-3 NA TGTGCCAGCAGTTTCTGGACAGGGTATAACTATGGCTACACCTTC CASSFWTGYNYGYTF